This is a list of T cell receptor beta chains from one sample in a study of CD8+ T cells in alopecia areata. The repertoire was sequenced with immunoSEQ multiplex PCR; TCRdb's copy has only in-frame clones and lacks some. The data contain about 210,000 clones, 50% to 60% of them singletons. The starting material was CD4+ T cells sorted from blood, obtained at week 4, from a patient treated with tofacitinib. The receptor set was obtained from a human donor with alopecia areata. Each CDR3 is given with its conserved first and last residue. Fields, in order: V gene, clone size, J gene, D gene, CDR3 DNA, CDR3 protein. D genes are given only for firm matches. Size values are once, few and many counts, or a class for expanded clones, and some rows have none.

TRBV2	-	TRBJ1-5	-	TGTGCCAACAAACCCGGAAATCAGCCCCAGCATTTT	CANKPGNQPQHF
TRBV29-1	-	TRBJ2-2	-	TGCAGCGTTGAAAGATACACCGGGGAGCTGTTTTTT	CSVERYTGELFF
TRBV5-1	-	TRBJ2-1	TRBD1	TGCGCCAGCAGCCTTGCCGGGACAGGGGTCTCCGGTGAGCAGTTCTTC	CASSLAGTGVSGEQFF
TRBV27	-	TRBJ1-5	TRBD1	TGTGCCAGCAGTTCGGGACAGGGCCTAGGGGCCCAGCATTTT	CASSSGQGLGAQHF
TRBV9	-	TRBJ1-6	-	TGTGCCAGCAGCCCTCACCTTGATTCACCCCTCCACTTT	CASSPHLDSPLHF
TRBV7-9	-	TRBJ1-1	-	TGTGCCAGCAGCTTAGTGGGAGGGGTCAACACTGAAGCTTTCTTT	CASSLVGGVNTEAFF
TRBV6-5	once	TRBJ2-7	-	TGTGCCAGCCATAACGGCTACGAGCAGTACTTC	CASHNGYEQYF
TRBV2	-	TRBJ1-2	-	TGTGCCAGCAGTCACAGGGTGATCGATGGCTACACCTTC	CASSHRVIDGYTF
TRBV20-1	-	TRBJ2-7	-	TGCAGTGCTCAGAGTGGCTACGAGCAGTACTTC	CSAQSGYEQYF
TRBV25-1	-	TRBJ1-1	-	TGTGCCACCGCAAGAGGTCCTGACACTGAAGCTTTCTTT	CATARGPDTEAFF
TRBV5-1	many	TRBJ1-2	TRBD1	TGCGCCAGCAGCCTAGACACAGGGGGCGGTGGCTACACCTTC	CASSLDTGGGGYTF
TRBV5-1	-	TRBJ2-1	TRBD2	TGCGCCAGCAGCCGTGGGACTAGCGGCCCGGCTGAGCAGTTCTTC	CASSRGTSGPAEQFF
TRBV29-1	-	TRBJ2-7	-	TGCAGCGTTGGACAAAACTACGAGCAGTACTTC	CSVGQNYEQYF
TRBV6-7	-	TRBJ1-2	-	TGTGCCAGCAGTTACCTGGGGACACCTTATGGCTACACCTTC	CASSYLGTPYGYTF
TRBV21-1	few	TRBJ1-2	-	TGTGCCAGCAGTCGAGGAGCCTATGGCTACACCTTC	CASSRGAYGYTF